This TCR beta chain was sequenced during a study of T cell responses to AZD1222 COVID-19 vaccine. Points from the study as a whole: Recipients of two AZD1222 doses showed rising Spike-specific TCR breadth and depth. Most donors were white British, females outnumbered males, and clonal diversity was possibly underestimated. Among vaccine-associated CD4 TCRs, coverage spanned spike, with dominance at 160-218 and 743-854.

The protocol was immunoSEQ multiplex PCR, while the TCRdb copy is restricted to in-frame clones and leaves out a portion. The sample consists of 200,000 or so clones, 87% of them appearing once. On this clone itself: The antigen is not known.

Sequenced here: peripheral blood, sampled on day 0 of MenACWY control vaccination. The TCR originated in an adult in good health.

The CDR3 reads CASSESKLAGGKFF. CDR3 DNA: TGTGCCAGCAGTGAGTCAAAGCTAGCGGGGGGAAAGTTCTTC. V and J are TRBV2 and TRBJ2-1; 11 bases fit TRBD2. V lost 3 bases and J lost 14; bases outside the gene matches: 9. The germline CDR1 and CDR2 sequences are SNHLY and FYNNEI. The CDR3 covers 14 residues.